A selection of T cell receptor beta chains follows, all from one sample in a study of T cell clonotyping in hematopoietic cell transplantation. Clones were sequenced by immunoSEQ multiplex PCR, and TCRdb holds only the in-frame ones, with some missing. The sample lists about 18,000 clones; roughly 83% were seen once. The sequenced sample was peripheral blood mononuclear cells, obtained before stem cell transplant. These receptors all stem from a man between 45 and 60 years old with acute myeloid leukemia. Some clones in this sample may be carry-over from other donors' samples. Each CDR3 is given with its conserved first and last residue. D genes are given only for firm matches. Rows give clone size only sometimes, using once, few, many, or a class for an expanded clone.

abundance,j_gene,d_gene,v_gene,CDR3nt,CDR3aa
NA,TRBJ2-3,NA,TRBV4-2,TGTGCCAGCAGCCAACCGTACAGCAGCACAGATACGCAGTATTTT,CASSQPYSSTDTQYF
NA,TRBJ1-3,NA,TRBV10-3,TGTGCCATCAGTGAGTCAAGGGAGCCAGTCTCTGGAAACACCATATATTTT,CAISESREPVSGNTIYF
NA,TRBJ1-4,NA,TRBV5-1,TGCGCCAGCAGCTCCGCAACCTCCGCAAGGACTAATGAAAAACTGTTTTTT,CASSSATSARTNEKLFF
medium-sized,TRBJ2-7,NA,TRBV6-5,TGTGCCAGCAGTTCGGGGTCCTACGAGCAGTACTTC,CASSSGSYEQYF
NA,TRBJ2-3,NA,TRBV5-1,TGCGCCAGCAGCTCAACGACCTCCACAGATACGCAGTATTTT,CASSSTTSTDTQYF
NA,TRBJ2-5,TRBD2,TRBV4-2,TGTGCCAGCAGCCAAATTAGCGGGGGGGCGGGAGAGACCCAGTACTTC,CASSQISGGAGETQYF
NA,TRBJ2-1,NA,TRBV7-9,TGTGCCAGCAGCTTATGGGTTGGGGGGAGGTCCTACAATGAGCAGTTCTTC,CASSLWVGGRSYNEQFF
NA,TRBJ2-1,TRBD2,TRBV7-2,TGTGCCAGCAGCGCCCGGACTAGCGGGGGGATGAATGAGCAGTTCTTC,CASSARTSGGMNEQFF
NA,TRBJ2-5,NA,TRBV29-1,TGCAGCGTCGGGACCGACCGGACCCAGTACTTC,CSVGTDRTQYF
NA,TRBJ1-4,NA,TRBV28,TGTGCCAGCACCCCCCGGGGGGGGGAAAAACTGTTTTTT,CASTPRGGEKLFF
NA,TRBJ2-7,NA,TRBV7-2,TGTGCCAGCAGCCCCCCCCGGGCCGTGGGCTCCTACGAGCAGTACTTC,CASSPPRAVGSYEQYF
NA,TRBJ2-5,TRBD2,TRBV27,TGTGCCAGCAGAACACTAGCGGGGGTTCTGGGGACCCAGTACTTC,CASRTLAGVLGTQYF
NA,TRBJ1-4,NA,TRBV28,TGTGCCAGCAGTCCCATCGGGGGGAGGGCTAATGAAAAACTGTTTTTT,CASSPIGGRANEKLFF
NA,TRBJ1-1,NA,TRBV5-4,TGTGCCAGCAGCTTGGAGGGGGGGGACACTGAAGCTTTCTTT,CASSLEGGDTEAFF
NA,TRBJ2-3,NA,TRBV27,TGTGCCAGCAGTCCGGGACTTTTAGATACGCAGTATTTT,CASSPGLLDTQYF
NA,TRBJ2-7,NA,TRBV5-6,TGTGCCAGCAGTCCGACAGTGTCCTACGAGCAGTACTTC,CASSPTVSYEQYF
few,TRBJ1-2,TRBD1,TRBV4-1,TGCGCCAGCAGCCCCGGGCCAGGGGGCGGCCTTGGGGGCTACACCTTC,CASSPGPGGGLGGYTF
NA,TRBJ1-1,NA,TRBV2,TGTGCCAGCAGTGAAGCGGGTGGGGGGTTTCAGACTGAAGCTTTCTTT,CASSEAGGGFQTEAFF
NA,TRBJ2-1,NA,TRBV5-1,TGCGCCAGCGCGAGGACGAGCTCCTACAATGAGCAGTTCTTC,CASARTSSYNEQFF
few,TRBJ1-2,NA,TRBV5-1,TGCGCCAGCAGCTTGGGTCAGGTGGGAGATTATGGCTACACCTTC,CASSLGQVGDYGYTF
NA,TRBJ1-1,NA,TRBV29-1,TGCAGCGTCCTGATTGGGGCTGAAGCTTTCTTT,CSVLIGAEAFF
NA,TRBJ1-2,NA,TRBV9,TGTGCCAGCAGCCGCGGGACGTATGGCTACACCTTC,CASSRGTYGYTF
NA,TRBJ1-2,NA,TRBV7-9,TGTGCCAGCAGCTTAGGCGCAGGGATTCGGTTCGGCTACACCTTC,CASSLGAGIRFGYTF
NA,TRBJ2-2,NA,TRBV5-6,TGTGCCAGCAGCTTGGTAGGGGTAGAGACCGGGGAGCTGTTTTTT,CASSLVGVETGELFF
once,TRBJ2-2,NA,TRBV6-1,TGTGCCAGCACCAGGGATTTTGGGACCGGGGAGCTGTTTTTT,CASTRDFGTGELFF
few,TRBJ1-4,TRBD1,TRBV11-2,TGTGCCAGCAGCTTCGGGACAGGGATCGGCGAAAAACTGTTTTTT,CASSFGTGIGEKLFF
NA,TRBJ2-5,NA,TRBV5-6,TGTGCCAGCAGCTTGTTAGAGTGGCCGGAGACCCAGTACTTC,CASSLLEWPETQYF
NA,TRBJ2-3,TRBD2,TRBV6-1,TGTGCCAGCAGACTAGCGGGGGGCCCAGATACGCAGTATTTT,CASRLAGGPDTQYF
NA,TRBJ2-7,NA,TRBV27,TGTGCCAGCAGTTTATTGGGGGGCACCCCCTACGAGCAGTACTTC,CASSLLGGTPYEQYF
NA,TRBJ2-3,NA,TRBV5-6,TGTGCCAGCAGCTCGGGAACAGATACGCAGTATTTT,CASSSGTDTQYF
NA,TRBJ1-1,NA,TRBV5-4,TGTGCCAGCAGTTACTTAATAGGGGCGGCCCTCGTTGAAGCTTTCTTT,CASSYLIGAALVEAFF
NA,TRBJ2-5,NA,TRBV20-1,TGCAGTGCTAGTCCCAAAGAGACCCAGTACTTC,CSASPKETQYF
few,TRBJ1-1,NA,TRBV4-3,TGCGCCAGCAGCCAAGATGGGGGCAGGGACACTGAAGCTTTCTTT,CASSQDGGRDTEAFF
NA,TRBJ1-2,NA,TRBV2,TGTGCCAGCAGTGAAGGAATTGGAGGCCCCTGGATGGGAGGCTACACCTTC,CASSEGIGGPWMGGYTF
NA,TRBJ2-2,TRBD1,TRBV2,TGTGCCAGCCACAGGGGTCGGAACACCGGGGAGCTGTTTTTT,CASHRGRNTGELFF
NA,TRBJ2-5,TRBD1,TRBV9,TGTGCCAGCAGCCAGGGACAGGTGGTAGAGACCCAGTACTTC,CASSQGQVVETQYF
NA,TRBJ2-6,NA,TRBV5-5,TGTGCCAGCAGCTTTGAACTCGCGGGGGCCAACGTCCTGACTTTC,CASSFELAGANVLTF
NA,TRBJ1-6,NA,TRBV6-5,TGTGCCAGCAGTTACGCAGGCAGCAATTCACCCCTCCACTTT,CASSYAGSNSPLHF
once,TRBJ2-1,NA,TRBV5-1,TGCGCCAGCGGACCGGCCACCTCCTACAATGAGCAGTTCTTC,CASGPATSYNEQFF
NA,TRBJ2-3,NA,TRBV19,TGTGCCAGTAGAGCAACTAGCACAGATACGCAGTATTTT,CASRATSTDTQYF
NA,TRBJ1-1,NA,TRBV13,TGTGCCAGCAGCTACACCCGGTCCCGAGGCACTGAAGCTTTCTTT,CASSYTRSRGTEAFF
NA,TRBJ2-7,TRBD2,TRBV4-1,TGCGCCAGCAGCCAAACTAGCGGGGCCGACGAGCAGTACTTC,CASSQTSGADEQYF
NA,TRBJ2-1,TRBD1,TRBV30,TGTGCCTGGAGGGGACAGGGGATCTATGAGCAGTTCTTC,CAWRGQGIYEQFF
NA,TRBJ1-1,TRBD1,TRBV5-4,TGTGCCAGCAGCTTGGGTCGGACAGGTCTTGTGCCTGAAGCTTTCTTT,CASSLGRTGLVPEAFF
NA,TRBJ2-7,NA,TRBV4-1,TGCGCCAGCAGCCAAGATCCGGCCTCTAGCTCCTACGAGCAGTACTTC,CASSQDPASSSYEQYF
once,TRBJ2-7,TRBD1,TRBV7-9,TGTGCCAGCAGCCCCTGGGACAGGGGGCGCGAGCAGTACTTC,CASSPWDRGREQYF
NA,TRBJ2-7,TRBD2,TRBV5-1,TGCGCCAGCAGCTTGGTAGCGGGGGGGTCCTACGAGCAGTACTTC,CASSLVAGGSYEQYF
NA,TRBJ1-5,NA,TRBV9,TGTGCCAGCAGCGTAGAGGGGGGCGGTCAGCCCCAGCATTTT,CASSVEGGGQPQHF
NA,TRBJ1-4,NA,TRBV6-5,TGTGCCAGCAGTCGAGGACATCCAACTAATGAAAAACTGTTTTTT,CASSRGHPTNEKLFF
NA,TRBJ2-7,TRBD2,TRBV27,TGTGCCAGCAGTTTAACGAGTCGGGGGGTCTCGGCCTACGAGCAGTACTTC,CASSLTSRGVSAYEQYF
once,TRBJ2-3,TRBD2,TRBV4-3,TGCGCCAGCAGCCAAGCGACTAGCGGGGGGTTAGATACGCAGTATTTT,CASSQATSGGLDTQYF
NA,TRBJ2-2,TRBD1,TRBV7-6,TGTGCCAGCAGCTTAGACCGGACAGGGGGCGCATATGTGGGCACCGGGGAGCTGTTTTTT,CASSLDRTGGAYVGTGELFF
NA,TRBJ2-3,TRBD2,TRBV19,TGTGCCAGTAGTATAGGGGGACTAGCGGGGACGGAAAATACGCAGTATTTT,CASSIGGLAGTENTQYF
NA,TRBJ2-1,TRBD1,TRBV7-8,TGTGCCAGCAGCTTAGGGACAGGGTTCTCCAACACCGATGAGCAGTTCTTC,CASSLGTGFSNTDEQFF
once,TRBJ2-5,NA,TRBV6-5,TGTGCCAGCAAGACTGAAACTCAAGAGACCCAGTACTTC,CASKTETQETQYF
NA,TRBJ1-5,NA,TRBV19,TGTGCCAGTAGTCTCAGAGGGATGGGCAATCAGCCCCAGCATTTT,CASSLRGMGNQPQHF
NA,TRBJ1-1,TRBD1,TRBV18,TGTGCCAGCTCACACACAGGGGATGAAGCTTTCTTT,CASSHTGDEAFF